The present TCR beta chain was sequenced within a study of identical twins. All donors were healthy Caucasians. Via MiXCR, TCRdb re-called the 5' RACE reads, giving one row per CDR3 protein. The sample shows around 250,000 distinct CDR3 sequences, approximately 5.9% of them seen only once. Regarding this clonotype: One end of the junction does not line up with germline, which may come from a read error.

Germline V gene data show CDR1 as LGHDT and CDR2 as YNNKEL (reference sequence). The CDR3 loop spans 17 amino acids. These same records also appear under a second study, on T cells expressing NK-cell markers. Turning to that study: Sequencing of TCR beta repertoires drew on sorted CD3+CD56+NKG2C+, CD3+CD56+NKG2C- and CD3+CD56-NKG2C+ T cells.

Sequencing input: CD8+ T cells sorted from blood. The clonotype comes from a woman between 18 and 29 years old in good health. The V call is TRBV3-1, the J call TRBJ2-1, with a tentative D call TRBD1 (6 bases). The CDR3 reads CACSKQGPPVRRNEQFF. CDR3 bases: TGTGCCTGCAGCAAGCAGGGGCCCCCCGTCAGGCGGAATGAGCAGTTCTTC.